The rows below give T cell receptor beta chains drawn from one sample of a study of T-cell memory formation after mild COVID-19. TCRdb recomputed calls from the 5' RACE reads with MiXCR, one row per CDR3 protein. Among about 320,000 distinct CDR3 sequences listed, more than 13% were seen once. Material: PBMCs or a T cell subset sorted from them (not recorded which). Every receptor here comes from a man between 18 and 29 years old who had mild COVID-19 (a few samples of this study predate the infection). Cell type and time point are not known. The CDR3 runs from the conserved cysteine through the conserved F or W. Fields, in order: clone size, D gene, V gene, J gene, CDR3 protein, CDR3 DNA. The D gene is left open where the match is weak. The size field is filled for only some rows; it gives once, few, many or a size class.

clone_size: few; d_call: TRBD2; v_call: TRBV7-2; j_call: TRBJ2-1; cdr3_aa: CASSNSGTRSYNEQFF; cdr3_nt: TGTGCCAGCAGCAATAGCGGGACCCGCTCCTACAATGAGCAGTTCTTC
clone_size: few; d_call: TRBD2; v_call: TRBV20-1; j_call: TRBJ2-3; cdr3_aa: CSARDREGLAGGTSTDTQYF; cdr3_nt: TGCAGTGCTAGAGATCGGGAAGGACTAGCGGGGGGAACTAGCACAGATACGCAGTATTTT
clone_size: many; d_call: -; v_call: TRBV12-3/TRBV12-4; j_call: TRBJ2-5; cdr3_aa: CASRRDSEETQYF; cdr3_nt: TGTGCCAGCAGGCGGGACAGCGAAGAGACCCAGTACTTC
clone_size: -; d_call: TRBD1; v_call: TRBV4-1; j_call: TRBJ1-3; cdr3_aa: CASRGQGRGNTIYF; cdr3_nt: TGCGCCAGCAGGGGACAGGGGAGAGGAAACACCATATATTTT
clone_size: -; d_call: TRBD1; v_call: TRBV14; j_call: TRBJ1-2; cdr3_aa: CASSHRDRANYGYTF; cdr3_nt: TGTGCCAGCAGCCATCGGGACAGGGCTAACTATGGCTACACCTTC
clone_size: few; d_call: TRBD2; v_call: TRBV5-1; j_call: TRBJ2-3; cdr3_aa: CASSPISGGDDTQYF; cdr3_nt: TGCGCCAGCAGCCCGATTAGCGGGGGCGATGATACGCAGTATTTT
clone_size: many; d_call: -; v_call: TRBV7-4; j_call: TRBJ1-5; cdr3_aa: CASSISIWRGIQPQHF; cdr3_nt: TGTGCCAGCAGCATTAGTATATGGCGGGGAATTCAGCCCCAGCATTTT
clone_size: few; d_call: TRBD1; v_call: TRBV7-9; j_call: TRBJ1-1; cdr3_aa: CASSRYRDRDMNTEAFF; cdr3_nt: TGTGCCAGCAGCCGCTACCGGGACAGGGACATGAACACTGAAGCTTTCTTT
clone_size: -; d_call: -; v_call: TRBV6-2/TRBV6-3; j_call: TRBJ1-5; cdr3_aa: CASSYAGQHQPQHF; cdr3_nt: TGTGCCAGCAGTTACGCAGGCCAGCACCAGCCCCAGCATTTT
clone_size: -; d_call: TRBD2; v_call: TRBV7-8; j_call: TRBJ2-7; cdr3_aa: CASSLGAGGAYEQYF; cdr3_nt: TGTGCCAGCAGCTTAGGGGCCGGGGGGGCCTACGAGCAGTACTTC
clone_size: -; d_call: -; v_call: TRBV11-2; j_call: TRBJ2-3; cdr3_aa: CASSLGDPLLDTQYF; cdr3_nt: TGTGCCAGCAGCTTAGGAGACCCGCTTTTGGATACGCAGTATTTT
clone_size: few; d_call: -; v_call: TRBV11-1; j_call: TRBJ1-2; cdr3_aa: CASSSYEYGYTF; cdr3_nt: TGTGCCAGCAGCTCCTACGAATATGGCTACACCTTC
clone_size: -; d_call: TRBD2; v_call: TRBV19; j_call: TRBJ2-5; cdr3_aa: CASGQAGGKETQYF; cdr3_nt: TGTGCCAGCGGTCAGGCGGGGGGGAAAGAGACCCAGTACTTC
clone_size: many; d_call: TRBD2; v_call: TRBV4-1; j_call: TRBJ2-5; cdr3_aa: CASSQVPGGRETQYF; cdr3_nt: TGCGCCAGCAGCCAAGTCCCGGGGGGGAGAGAGACCCAGTACTTC
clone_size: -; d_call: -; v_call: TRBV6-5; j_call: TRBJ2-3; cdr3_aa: CASSHGGPYTQYF; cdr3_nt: TGTGCCAGCAGTCACGGGGGGCCATATACGCAGTATTTT
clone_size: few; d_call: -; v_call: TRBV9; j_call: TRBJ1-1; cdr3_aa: CASSVDPSARGTEAFF; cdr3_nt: TGTGCCAGCAGCGTAGACCCATCCGCACGGGGCACTGAAGCTTTCTTT
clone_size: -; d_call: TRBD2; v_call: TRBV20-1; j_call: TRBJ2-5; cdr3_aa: CSAGRTSGGPVTQYF; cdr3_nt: TGCAGTGCCGGGCGGACTAGCGGGGGGCCCGTGACCCAGTACTTC
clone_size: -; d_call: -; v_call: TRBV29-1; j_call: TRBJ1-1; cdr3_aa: CSVGSNGRTEAFF; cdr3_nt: TGCAGCGTCGGCTCTAACGGGAGGACTGAAGCTTTCTTT
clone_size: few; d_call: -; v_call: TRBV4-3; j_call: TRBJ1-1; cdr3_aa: CASSRYLGRGVDTEAFF; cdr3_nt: TGCGCCAGCAGCCGATATCTAGGGAGGGGAGTGGACACTGAAGCTTTCTTT
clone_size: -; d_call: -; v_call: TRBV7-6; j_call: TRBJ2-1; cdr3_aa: CASSLAGTSEQFF; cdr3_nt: TGTGCCAGCAGCTTAGCAGGCACCAGTGAGCAGTTCTTC
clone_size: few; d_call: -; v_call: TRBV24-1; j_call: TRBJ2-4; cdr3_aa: CATSDVGEKNIQYF; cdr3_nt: TGTGCCACCAGTGACGTTGGGGAGAAAAACATTCAGTACTTC
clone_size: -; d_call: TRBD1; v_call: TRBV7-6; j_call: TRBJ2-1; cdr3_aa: CASSSSGTGAPGQFF; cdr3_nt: TGTGCCAGCAGCTCCTCCGGGACAGGGGCTCCAGGACAGTTCTTC
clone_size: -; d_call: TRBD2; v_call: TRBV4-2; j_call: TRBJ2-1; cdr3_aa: CASSPQTSGRVEQFF; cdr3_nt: TGTGCCAGCAGCCCTCAGACTAGCGGGAGGGTTGAGCAGTTCTTC
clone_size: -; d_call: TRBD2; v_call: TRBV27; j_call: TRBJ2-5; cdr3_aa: CASSFTSGGVETQYF; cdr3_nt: TGTGCCAGCAGTTTTACTAGCGGGGGAGTTGAGACCCAGTACTTC
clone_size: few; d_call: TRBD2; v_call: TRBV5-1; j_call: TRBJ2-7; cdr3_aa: CASSLDGGAHEQYF; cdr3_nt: TGCGCCAGCAGCTTGGACGGGGGGGCTCACGAGCAGTACTTC
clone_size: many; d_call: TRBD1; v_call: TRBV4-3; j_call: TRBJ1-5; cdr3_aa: CASSLSWGPDRGNQPQHF; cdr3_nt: TGCGCCAGCAGCCTGAGTTGGGGCCCGGACAGGGGCAATCAGCCCCAGCATTTT
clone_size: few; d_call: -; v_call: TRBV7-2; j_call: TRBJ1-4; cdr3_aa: CASSPTQTAEKLFF; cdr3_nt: TGTGCCAGCAGCCCGACGCAAACAGCAGAAAAACTGTTTTTT
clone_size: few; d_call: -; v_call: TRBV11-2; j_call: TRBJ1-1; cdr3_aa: CASSPFGENTEAFF; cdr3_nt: TGTGCCAGCAGCCCCTTCGGGGAGAACACTGAAGCTTTCTTT
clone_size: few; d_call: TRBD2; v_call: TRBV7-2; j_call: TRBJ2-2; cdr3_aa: CASSSPPGLASGELFF; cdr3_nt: TGTGCCAGCAGCTCTCCACCGGGACTAGCGTCCGGGGAGCTGTTTTTT
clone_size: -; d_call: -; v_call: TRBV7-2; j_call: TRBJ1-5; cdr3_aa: CASSFNREPHQPQHF; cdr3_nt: TGTGCCAGCAGCTTCAACAGGGAACCGCATCAGCCCCAGCATTTT
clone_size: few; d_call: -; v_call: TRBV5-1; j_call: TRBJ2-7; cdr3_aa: CASREQGGTEQYF; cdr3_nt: TGCGCCAGCAGAGAACAGGGAGGTACGGAGCAGTACTTC
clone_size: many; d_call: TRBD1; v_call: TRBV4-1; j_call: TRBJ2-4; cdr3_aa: CASSQEGAGGLDIQYF; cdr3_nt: TGCGCCAGCAGCCAAGAGGGGGCAGGGGGCTTAGACATTCAGTACTTC
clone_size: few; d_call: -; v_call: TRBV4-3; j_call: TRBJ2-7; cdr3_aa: CASSPEYSGQGIYEQYF; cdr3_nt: TGCGCCAGCAGCCCGGAATATTCAGGGCAGGGGATCTACGAGCAGTACTTC
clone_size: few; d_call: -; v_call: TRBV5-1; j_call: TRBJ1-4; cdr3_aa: CASSRYPGAGEEKLFF; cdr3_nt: TGCGCCAGCAGCCGCTACCCGGGGGCAGGGGAGGAAAAACTGTTTTTT
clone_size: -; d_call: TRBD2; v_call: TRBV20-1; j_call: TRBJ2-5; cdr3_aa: CSARDLASGGPQETQYF; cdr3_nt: TGCAGTGCTAGAGATCTGGCTAGCGGGGGGCCTCAAGAGACCCAGTACTTC
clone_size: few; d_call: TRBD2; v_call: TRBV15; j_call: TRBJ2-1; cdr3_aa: CATSPEVAGGKDEQFF; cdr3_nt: TGTGCCACCAGCCCAGAGGTAGCGGGGGGGAAGGATGAGCAGTTCTTC
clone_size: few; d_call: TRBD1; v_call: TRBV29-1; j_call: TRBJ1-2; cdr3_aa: CSVESPRETGGYYGYTF; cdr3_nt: TGCAGCGTTGAAAGCCCCCGGGAGACAGGGGGCTACTATGGCTACACCTTC
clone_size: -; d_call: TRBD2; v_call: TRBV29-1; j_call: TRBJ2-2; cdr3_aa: CSVEGGGATGELFF; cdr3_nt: TGCAGCGTTGAAGGCGGGGGGGCAACCGGGGAGCTGTTTTTT
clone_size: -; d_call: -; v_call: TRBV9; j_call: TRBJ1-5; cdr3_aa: CASSPTADNQPQHF; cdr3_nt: TGTGCCAGCAGTCCGACAGCCGACAATCAGCCCCAGCATTTT
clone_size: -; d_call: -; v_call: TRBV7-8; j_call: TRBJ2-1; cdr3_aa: CASPGFGDKNNEQFF; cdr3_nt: TGTGCCAGCCCGGGGTTTGGGGACAAGAACAATGAGCAGTTCTTC
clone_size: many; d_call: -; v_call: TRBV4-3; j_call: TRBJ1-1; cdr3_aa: CASSQGDWNRAAEAFF; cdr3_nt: TGCGCCAGCAGCCAGGGTGACTGGAACCGGGCGGCTGAAGCTTTCTTT
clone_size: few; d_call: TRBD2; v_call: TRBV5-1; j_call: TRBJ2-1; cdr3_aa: CASSPGLAGALTIYNEQFF; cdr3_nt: TGCGCCAGCAGCCCTGGACTAGCGGGGGCCCTTACCATCTACAATGAGCAGTTCTTC
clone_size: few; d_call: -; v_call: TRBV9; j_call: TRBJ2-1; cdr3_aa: CVSSVAGWDNEQFF; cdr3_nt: TGTGTCAGCAGCGTAGCTGGATGGGACAATGAGCAGTTCTTC
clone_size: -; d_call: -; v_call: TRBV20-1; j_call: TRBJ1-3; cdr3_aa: CSARDWRGNTIYF; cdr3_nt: TGCAGTGCTAGAGATTGGCGGGGAAACACCATATATTTT
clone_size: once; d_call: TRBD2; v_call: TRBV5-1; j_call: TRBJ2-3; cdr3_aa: CASSWGTSGGMDTQYF; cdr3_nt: TGCGCCAGCAGCTGGGGCACTAGCGGGGGGATGGATACGCAGTATTTT
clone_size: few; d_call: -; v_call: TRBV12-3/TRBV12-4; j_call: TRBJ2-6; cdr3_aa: CASSLKQGTPGANVLTF; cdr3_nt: TGTGCCAGCAGTTTAAAGCAGGGAACCCCTGGGGCCAACGTCCTGACTTTC
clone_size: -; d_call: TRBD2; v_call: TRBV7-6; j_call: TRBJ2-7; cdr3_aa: CASSAASGGGEQYF; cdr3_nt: TGTGCCAGCAGCGCCGCTAGCGGGGGGGGCGAGCAGTACTTC
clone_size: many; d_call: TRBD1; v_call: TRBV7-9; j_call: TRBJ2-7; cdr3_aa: CASSSIYPTGESSF; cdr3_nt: TGTGCCAGCAGCTCAATTTACCCCACAGGGGAATCTAGCTTC